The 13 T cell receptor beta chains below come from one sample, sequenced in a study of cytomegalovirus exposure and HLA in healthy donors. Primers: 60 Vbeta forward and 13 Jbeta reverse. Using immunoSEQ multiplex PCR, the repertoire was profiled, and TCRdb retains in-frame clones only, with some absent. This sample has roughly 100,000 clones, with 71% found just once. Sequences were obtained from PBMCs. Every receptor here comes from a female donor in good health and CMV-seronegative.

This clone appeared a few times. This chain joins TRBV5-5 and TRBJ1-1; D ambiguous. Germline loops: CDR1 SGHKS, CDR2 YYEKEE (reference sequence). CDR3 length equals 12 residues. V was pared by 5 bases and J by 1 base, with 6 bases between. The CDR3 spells CASSRRNTEAFF. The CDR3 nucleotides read TGTGCCAGCAGTCGTAGGAACACTGAAGCTTTCTTT.

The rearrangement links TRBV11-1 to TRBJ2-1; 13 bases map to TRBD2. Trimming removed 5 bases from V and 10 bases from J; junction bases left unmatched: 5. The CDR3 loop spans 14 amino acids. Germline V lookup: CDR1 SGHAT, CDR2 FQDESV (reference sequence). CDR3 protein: CASSPGTSGVEQFF. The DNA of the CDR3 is TGTGCCAGCAGCCCTGGGACTAGCGGGGTAGAGCAGTTCTTC.

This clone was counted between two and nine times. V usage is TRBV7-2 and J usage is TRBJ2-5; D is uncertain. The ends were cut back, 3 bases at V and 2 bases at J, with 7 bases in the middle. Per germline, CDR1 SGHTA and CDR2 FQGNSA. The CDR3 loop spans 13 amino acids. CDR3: CASSLAPQETQYF. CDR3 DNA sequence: TGTGCCAGCAGCTTGGCACCTCAAGAGACCCAGTACTTC.

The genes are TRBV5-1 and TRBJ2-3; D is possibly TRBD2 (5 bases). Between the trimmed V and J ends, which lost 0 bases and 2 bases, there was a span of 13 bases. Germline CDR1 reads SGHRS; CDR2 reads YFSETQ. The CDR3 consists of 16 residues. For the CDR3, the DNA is TGCGCCAGCAGCTTGGTGCCTAGCACAATCACAGATACGCAGTATTTT. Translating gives CASSLVPSTITDTQYF.

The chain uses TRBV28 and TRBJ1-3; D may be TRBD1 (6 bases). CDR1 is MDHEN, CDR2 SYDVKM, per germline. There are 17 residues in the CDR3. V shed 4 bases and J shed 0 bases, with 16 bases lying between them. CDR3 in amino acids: CASSSGQPASSGNTIYF. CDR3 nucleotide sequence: TGTGCCAGCAGTTCGGGACAACCGGCGAGCTCTGGAAACACCATATATTTT.

CDR3 amino acids: CASSSGTSGRQYF. The CDR3 coding sequence is TGTGCCAGCAGTTCCGGGACTAGCGGGAGGCAGTACTTC. The chain employs TRBV6-5 and TRBJ2-7, with 14 bases fitting TRBD2. Germline trimming cut 4 bases from V and 9 bases from J; bases unmatched to any gene: 2. Germline V gene lookup returns CDR1 MNHEY and CDR2 SVGAGI. The CDR3 contains 13 residues.

The DNA of the CDR3 is TGTGCCAGCTTTGGGGCTAGCGGGAGTTTCTACGAGCAGTACTTC. Translation gives CASFGASGSFYEQYF. The gene calls are TRBV7-3 and TRBJ2-7; 10 bases are shared with TRBD2. Germline trimming cut 8 bases from V and 3 bases from J; bases unmatched to any gene: 10. Per germline, CDR1 SGHTA and CDR2 FQGTGA. CDR3 length: 15 amino acids.

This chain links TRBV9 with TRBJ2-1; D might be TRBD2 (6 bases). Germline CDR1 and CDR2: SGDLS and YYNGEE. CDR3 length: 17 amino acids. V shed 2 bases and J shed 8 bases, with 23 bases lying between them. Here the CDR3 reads CASSVSGGKAFRDEQFF. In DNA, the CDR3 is TGTGCCAGCAGCGTTAGCGGCGGGAAAGCCTTCAGGGATGAGCAGTTCTTC.

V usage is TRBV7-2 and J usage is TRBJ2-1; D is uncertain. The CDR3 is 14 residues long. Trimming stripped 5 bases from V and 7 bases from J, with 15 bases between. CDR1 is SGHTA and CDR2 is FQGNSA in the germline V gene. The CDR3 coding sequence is TGTGCCAGCAGCCCGTCGCGGTTCGGGAATGAGCAGTTCTTC. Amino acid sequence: CASSPSRFGNEQFF.

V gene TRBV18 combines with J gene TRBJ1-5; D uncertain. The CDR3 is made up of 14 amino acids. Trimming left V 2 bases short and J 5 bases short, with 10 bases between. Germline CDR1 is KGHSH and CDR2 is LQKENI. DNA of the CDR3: TGTGCCAGCTCACCATCCGGGGATTATCAGCCCCAGCATTTT. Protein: CASSPSGDYQPQHF.

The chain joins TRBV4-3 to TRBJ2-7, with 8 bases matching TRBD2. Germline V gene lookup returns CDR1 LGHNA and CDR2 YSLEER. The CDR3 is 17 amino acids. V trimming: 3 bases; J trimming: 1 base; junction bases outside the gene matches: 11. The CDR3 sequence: CASSHYAAGVGSYEQYF. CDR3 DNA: TGCGCCAGCAGCCACTATGCAGCGGGAGTAGGATCCTACGAGCAGTACTTC.

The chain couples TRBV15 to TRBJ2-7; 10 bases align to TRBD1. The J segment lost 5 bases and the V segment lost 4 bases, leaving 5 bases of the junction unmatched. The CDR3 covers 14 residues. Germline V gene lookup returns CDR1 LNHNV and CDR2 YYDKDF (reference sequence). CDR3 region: CATSMGQGYHEQYF. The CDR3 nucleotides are TGTGCCACCAGCATGGGACAGGGGTACCACGAGCAGTACTTC.

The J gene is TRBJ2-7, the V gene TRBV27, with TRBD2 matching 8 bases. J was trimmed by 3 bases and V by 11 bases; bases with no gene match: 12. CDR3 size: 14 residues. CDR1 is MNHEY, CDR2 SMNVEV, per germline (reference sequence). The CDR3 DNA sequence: TGTGCCGTCGCGGGGGGAGGACCCAACTACGAGCAGTACTTC. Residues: CAVAGGGPNYEQYF.